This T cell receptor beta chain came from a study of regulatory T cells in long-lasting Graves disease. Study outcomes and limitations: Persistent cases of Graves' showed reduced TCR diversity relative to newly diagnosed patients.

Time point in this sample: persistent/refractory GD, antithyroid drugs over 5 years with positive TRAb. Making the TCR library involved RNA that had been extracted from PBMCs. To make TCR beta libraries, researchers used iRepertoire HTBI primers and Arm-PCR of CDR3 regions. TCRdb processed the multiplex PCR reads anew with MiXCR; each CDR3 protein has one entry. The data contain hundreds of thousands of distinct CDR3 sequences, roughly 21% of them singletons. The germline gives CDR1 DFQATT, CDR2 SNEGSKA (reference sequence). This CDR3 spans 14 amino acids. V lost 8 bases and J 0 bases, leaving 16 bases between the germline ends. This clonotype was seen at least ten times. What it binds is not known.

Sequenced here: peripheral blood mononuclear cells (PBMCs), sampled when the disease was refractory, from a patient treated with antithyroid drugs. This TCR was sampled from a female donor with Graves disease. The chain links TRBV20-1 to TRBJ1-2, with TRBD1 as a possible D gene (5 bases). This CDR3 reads CSPTGPNSNYGYTF. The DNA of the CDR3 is TGCAGTCCAACGGGGCCGAACTCTAACTATGGCTACACCTTC.